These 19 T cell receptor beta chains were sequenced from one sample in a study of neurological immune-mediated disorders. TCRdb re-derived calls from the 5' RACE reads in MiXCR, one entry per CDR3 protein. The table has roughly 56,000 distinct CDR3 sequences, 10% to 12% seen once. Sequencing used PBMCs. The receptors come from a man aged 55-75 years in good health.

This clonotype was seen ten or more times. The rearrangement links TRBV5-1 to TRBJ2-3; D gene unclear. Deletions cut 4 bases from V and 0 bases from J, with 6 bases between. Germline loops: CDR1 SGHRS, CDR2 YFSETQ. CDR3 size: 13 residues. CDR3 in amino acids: CASSGYSTDTQYF. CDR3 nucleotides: TGCGCCAGCAGCGGGTACAGCACAGATACGCAGTATTTT. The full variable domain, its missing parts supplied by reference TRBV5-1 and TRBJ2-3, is KAGVTQTPRYLIKTRGQQVTLSCSPISGHRSVSWYQQTPGQGLQFLFEYFSETQRNKGNFPGRFSGRQFSNSRSEMNVSTLELGDSALYLCASSGYSTDTQYFGPGTRLTVL.

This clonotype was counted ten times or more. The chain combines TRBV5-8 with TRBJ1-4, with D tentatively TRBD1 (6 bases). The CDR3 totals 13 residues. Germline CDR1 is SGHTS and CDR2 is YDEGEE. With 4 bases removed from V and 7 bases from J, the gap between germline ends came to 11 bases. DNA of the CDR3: TGTGCCAGCAGCGGGGGGCTCGGTGAAAAACTGTTTTTT. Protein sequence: CASSGGLGEKLFF.

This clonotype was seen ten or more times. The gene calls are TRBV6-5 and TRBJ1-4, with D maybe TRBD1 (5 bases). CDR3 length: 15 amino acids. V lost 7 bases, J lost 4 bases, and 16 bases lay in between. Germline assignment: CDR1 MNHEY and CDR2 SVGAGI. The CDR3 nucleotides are TGTGCCAGCAAACTAACGGGACCGCATAATGAAAAACTGTTTTTT. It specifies CASKLTGPHNEKLFF.

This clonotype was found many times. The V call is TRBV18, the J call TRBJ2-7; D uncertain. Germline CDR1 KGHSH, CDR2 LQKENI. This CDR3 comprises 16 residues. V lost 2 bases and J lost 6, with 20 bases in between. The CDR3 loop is CASSPGVARNLVEQYF. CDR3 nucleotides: TGTGCCAGCTCACCAGGGGTAGCCAGGAACCTTGTCGAGCAGTACTTC.

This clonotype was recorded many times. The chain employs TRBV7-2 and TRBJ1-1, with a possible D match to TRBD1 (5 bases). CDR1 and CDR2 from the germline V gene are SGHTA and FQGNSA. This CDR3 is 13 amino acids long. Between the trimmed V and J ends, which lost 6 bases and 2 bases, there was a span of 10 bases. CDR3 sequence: CASRLDSNTEAFF. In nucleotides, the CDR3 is TGTGCCAGCAGGCTAGACAGCAACACTGAAGCTTTCTTT.

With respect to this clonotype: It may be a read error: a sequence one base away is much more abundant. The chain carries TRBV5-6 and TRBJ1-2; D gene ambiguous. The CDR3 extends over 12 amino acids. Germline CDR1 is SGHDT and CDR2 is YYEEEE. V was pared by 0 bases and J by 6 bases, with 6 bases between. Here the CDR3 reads CASSLANHGYTF. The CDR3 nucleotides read TGTGCCAGCAGCTTGGCCAACCATGGCTACACCTTC.

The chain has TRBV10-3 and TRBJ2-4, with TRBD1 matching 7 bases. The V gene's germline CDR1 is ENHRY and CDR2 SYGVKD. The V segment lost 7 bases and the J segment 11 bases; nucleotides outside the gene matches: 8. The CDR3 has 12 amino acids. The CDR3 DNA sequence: TGTGCCATCACTACAGGACAGGCCCTTCAGTACTTC. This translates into CAITTGQALQYF.

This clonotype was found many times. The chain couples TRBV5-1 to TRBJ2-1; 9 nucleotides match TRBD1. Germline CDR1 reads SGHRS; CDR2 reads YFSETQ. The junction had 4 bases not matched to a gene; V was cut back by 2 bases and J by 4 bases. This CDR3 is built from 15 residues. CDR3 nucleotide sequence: TGCGCCAGCAGCTTCCGGGACAGGGTTTACAATGAGCAGTTCTTC. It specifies CASSFRDRVYNEQFF.

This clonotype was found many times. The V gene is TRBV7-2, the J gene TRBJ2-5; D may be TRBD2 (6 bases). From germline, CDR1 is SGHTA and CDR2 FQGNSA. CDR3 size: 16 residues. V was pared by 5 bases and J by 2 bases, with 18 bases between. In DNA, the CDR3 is TGTGCCAGCAGCGTGGGATTTGCGGGGAGTCAAGAGACCCAGTACTTC. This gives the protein CASSVGFAGSQETQYF.

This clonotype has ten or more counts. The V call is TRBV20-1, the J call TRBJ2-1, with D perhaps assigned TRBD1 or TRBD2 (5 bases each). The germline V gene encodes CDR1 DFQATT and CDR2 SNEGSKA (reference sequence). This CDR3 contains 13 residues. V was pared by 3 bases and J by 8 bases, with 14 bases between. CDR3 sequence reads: CSARGTLSDEQFF. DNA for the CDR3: TGCAGTGCTAGGGGGACGTTATCGGATGAGCAGTTCTTC.

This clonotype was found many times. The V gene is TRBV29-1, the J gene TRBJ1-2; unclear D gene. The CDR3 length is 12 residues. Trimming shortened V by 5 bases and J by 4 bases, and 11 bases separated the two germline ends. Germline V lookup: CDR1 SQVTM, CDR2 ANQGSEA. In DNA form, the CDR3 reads TGCAGCGTTCGACCTGAAACCTATGGCTACACCTTC. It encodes CSVRPETYGYTF. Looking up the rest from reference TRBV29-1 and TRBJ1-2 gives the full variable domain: SAVISQKPSRDICQRGTSLTIQCQVDSQVTMMFWYRQQPGQSLTLIATANQGSEATYESGFVIDKFPISRPNLTFSTLTVSNMSPEDSSIYLCSVRPETYGYTFGSGTRLTVV.

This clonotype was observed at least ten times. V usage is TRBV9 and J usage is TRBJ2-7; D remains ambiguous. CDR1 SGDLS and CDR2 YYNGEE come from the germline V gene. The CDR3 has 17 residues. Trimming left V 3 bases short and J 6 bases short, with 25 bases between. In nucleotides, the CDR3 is TGTGCCAGCAGCGCCAACCCCAGAAGAGTGAAGGTTTCCGAGCAGTACTTC. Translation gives CASSANPRRVKVSEQYF.

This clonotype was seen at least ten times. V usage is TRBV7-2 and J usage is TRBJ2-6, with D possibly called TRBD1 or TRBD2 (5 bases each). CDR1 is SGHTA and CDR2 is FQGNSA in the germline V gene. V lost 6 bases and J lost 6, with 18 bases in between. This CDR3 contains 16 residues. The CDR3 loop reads CASSPLGTPEANVLTF. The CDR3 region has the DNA TGTGCCAGCAGTCCCCTGGGGACCCCTGAGGCCAACGTCCTGACTTTC.

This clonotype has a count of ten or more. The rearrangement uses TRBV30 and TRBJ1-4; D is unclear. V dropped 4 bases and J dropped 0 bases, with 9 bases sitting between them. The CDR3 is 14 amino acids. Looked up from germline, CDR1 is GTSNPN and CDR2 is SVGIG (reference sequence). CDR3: CAWKQSTTNEKLFF. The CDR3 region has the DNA TGTGCCTGGAAACAGAGTACAACTAATGAAAAACTGTTTTTT.

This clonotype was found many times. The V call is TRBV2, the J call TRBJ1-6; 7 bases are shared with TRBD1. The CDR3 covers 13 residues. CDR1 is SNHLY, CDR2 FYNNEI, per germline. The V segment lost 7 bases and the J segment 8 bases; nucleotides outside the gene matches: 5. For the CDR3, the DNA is TGTGCCAGCACTCGGGACAGCTATTCACCCCTCCACTTT. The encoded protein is CASTRDSYSPLHF.

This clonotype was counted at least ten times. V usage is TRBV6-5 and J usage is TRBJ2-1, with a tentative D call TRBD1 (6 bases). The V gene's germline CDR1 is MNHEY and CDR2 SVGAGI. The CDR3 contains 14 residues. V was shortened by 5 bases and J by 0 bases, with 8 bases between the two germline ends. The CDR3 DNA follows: TGTGCCAGCAGTAGGGGGTTCTCCTACAATGAGCAGTTCTTC. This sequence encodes CASSRGFSYNEQFF.

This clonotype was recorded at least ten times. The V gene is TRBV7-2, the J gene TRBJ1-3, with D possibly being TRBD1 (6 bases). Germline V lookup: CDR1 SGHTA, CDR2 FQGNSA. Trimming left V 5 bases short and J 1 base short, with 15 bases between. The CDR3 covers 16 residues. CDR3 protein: CASSQGGGRSGNTIYF. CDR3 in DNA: TGTGCCAGCAGCCAGGGTGGGGGGCGGTCTGGAAACACCATATATTTT.

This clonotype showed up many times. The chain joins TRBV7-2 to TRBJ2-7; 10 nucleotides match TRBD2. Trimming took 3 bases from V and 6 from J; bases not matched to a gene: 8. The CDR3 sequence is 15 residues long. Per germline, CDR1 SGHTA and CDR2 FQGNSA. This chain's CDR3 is CASSFGTSDPREQYF. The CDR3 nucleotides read TGTGCCAGCAGCTTCGGGACTAGCGACCCTCGCGAGCAGTACTTC.

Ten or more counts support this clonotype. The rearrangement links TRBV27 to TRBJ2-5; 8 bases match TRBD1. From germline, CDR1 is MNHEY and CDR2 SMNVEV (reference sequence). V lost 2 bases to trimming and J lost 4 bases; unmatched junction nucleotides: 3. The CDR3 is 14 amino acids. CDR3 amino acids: CASSLGDRLETQYF. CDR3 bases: TGTGCCAGCAGTTTAGGGGACAGGCTAGAGACCCAGTACTTC.